This T cell receptor (beta chain) was captured by sequencing in a study of CD8+CD57+ T cells in acquired aplastic anemia. Patients sequenced had flow cytometry evidence of CD8+CD57+ cell expansion. Genomic DNA templated the TCR beta VDJ and CDR3 profiling. MiXCR, run by TCRdb on the reads, gives a single entry per CDR3 protein. The sample has 250,000 or so distinct CDR3 sequences, around half seen once; the top ten hold 7.8%. CDR1 is DFQATT and CDR2 is SNEGSKA in the germline V gene (reference sequence). J was trimmed by 1 base and V by 6 bases; bases with no gene match: 6. This CDR3 is 14 amino acids long.

Specimen: sorted CD4+, CD8+, or CD8+CD57+ T cells (not recorded which) from PBMCs. The TCR comes from a human donor with aplastic anemia. V is TRBV20-1 and J is TRBJ2-3; TRBD2 agrees at 8 bases. The CDR3: CSAPRSGGTDTQYF. The CDR3 nucleotides are TGCAGTGCCCCCCGTAGCGGGGGCACAGATACGCAGTATTTT.